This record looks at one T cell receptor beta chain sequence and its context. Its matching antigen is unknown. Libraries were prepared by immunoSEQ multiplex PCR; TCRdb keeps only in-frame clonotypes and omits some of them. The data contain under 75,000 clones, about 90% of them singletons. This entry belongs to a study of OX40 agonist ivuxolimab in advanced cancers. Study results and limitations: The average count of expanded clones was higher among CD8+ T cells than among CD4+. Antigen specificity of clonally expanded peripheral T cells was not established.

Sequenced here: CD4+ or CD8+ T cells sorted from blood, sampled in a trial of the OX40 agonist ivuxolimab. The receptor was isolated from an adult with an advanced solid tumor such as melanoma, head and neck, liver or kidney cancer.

The CDR3 loop reads CASSQDLLEGGLTDTQYF. CDR3 coding DNA: TGTGCCAGCAGCCAAGATCTATTGGAGGGGGGGCTGACAGATACGCAGTATTTT. This rearrangement joins TRBV4-2 to TRBJ2-3; D may be TRBD2 (7 bases). Between the trimmed V and J ends, which lost 0 bases and 3 bases, there was a span of 19 bases. The CDR3 totals 18 residues. The germline gives CDR1 LGHNA, CDR2 YNFKEQ.